Reported below is one TCR beta chain. Its antigen is not identified. The V end was cut by 5 bases, the J end by 7 bases, with 9 bases between. Germline V gene lookup returns CDR1 KGHSH and CDR2 LQKENI. This CDR3 comprises 13 residues. Sample time point: baseline, week 1 (first vaccination visit). Noted treatment: pre-vaccination baseline after standard-of-care therapy. Donors' newly diagnosed IDH1-mutant WHO grade 3 or 4 astrocytomas lacked nuclear ATRX. The data stem from a study of a mutant IDH1 vaccine in newly diagnosed glioma. Study-wide results and caveats: Pseudoprogression looked unconnected to shifts in top peripheral T cell clonotypes. A vaccine-induced immune response developed in roughly 93% of the patients.

Measured with immunoSEQ multiplex PCR; TCRdb has only the in-frame clones, and not every one. Of 80,000 to 100,000 clones in the sample, approximately 80% were seen once. The sample consisted of PBMCs, taken from a glioma patient treated with radiotherapy, temozolomide or both. The receptor's source is a middle-aged man with glioma. Some clones in this sample may be carry-over from other donors' samples. V gene TRBV18 combines with J gene TRBJ1-6; D gene uncertain. The CDR3 sequence: CASSTAGNSPLHF. CDR3 DNA: TGTGCCAGCTCAACGGCCGGGAATTCACCCCTCCACTTT.